This T cell receptor beta chain was observed in a study of OX40 agonist ivuxolimab in advanced cancers. This CDR3 contains 15 residues. Germline V lookup: CDR1 MNHEY, CDR2 SVGAGI. Trimming pared 4 bases from V and 4 bases from J, leaving 13 bases between. Profiling relied on immunoSEQ multiplex PCR, and the TCRdb table lists in-frame clones only, not all of them. The repertoire consists of more than 50,000 clones, with more than 85% occurring once and the leading ten covering approximately 19%. The sequencing here drew on CD4+ or CD8+ T cells sorted from blood, taken in a trial of the OX40 agonist ivuxolimab. This clonotype was sampled from an adult with an advanced solid tumor such as melanoma, head and neck, liver or kidney cancer. The chain is built from TRBV6-5 and TRBJ2-2; either TRBD1 or TRBD2 may fit D (5 bases each). The CDR3 spells CASSLSGTGTGELFF. The CDR3 DNA follows: TGTGCCAGCAGTTTATCCGGGACCGGCACCGGGGAGCTGTTTTTT.